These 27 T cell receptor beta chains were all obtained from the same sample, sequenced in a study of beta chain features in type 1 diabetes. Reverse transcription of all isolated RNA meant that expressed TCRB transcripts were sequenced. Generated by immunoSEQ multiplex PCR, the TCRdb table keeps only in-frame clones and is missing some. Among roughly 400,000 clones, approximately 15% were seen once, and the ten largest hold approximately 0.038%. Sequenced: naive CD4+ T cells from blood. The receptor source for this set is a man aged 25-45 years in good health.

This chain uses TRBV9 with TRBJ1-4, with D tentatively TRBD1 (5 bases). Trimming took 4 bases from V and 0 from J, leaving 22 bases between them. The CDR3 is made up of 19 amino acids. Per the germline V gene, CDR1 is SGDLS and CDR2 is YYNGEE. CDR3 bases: TGTGCCAGCAGCCCAGGTCGGAGGGGCGGCATTGCAACTAATGAAAAACTGTTTTTT. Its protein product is CASSPGRRGGIATNEKLFF.

The CDR3 DNA reads TGTGCCATCAGTGACCACAGGACTAGCGGGTCAGGGCCTATCTACGAGCAGTACGTC. Protein: CAISDHRTSGSGPIYEQYV. The genes are TRBV10-3 and TRBJ2-7, with 11 bases aligning to TRBD2. The V and J ends lost 3 bases and 3 bases, in that order; junction bases with no gene match: 16. The CDR3 is 19 amino acids. Germline V gene data show CDR1 as ENHRY and CDR2 as SYGVKD.

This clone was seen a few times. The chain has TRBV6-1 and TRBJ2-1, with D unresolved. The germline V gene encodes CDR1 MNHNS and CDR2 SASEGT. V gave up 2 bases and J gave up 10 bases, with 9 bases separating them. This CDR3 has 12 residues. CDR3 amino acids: CASSESRSEQFF. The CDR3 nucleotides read TGTGCCAGCAGTGAAAGTAGATCAGAGCAGTTCTTC.

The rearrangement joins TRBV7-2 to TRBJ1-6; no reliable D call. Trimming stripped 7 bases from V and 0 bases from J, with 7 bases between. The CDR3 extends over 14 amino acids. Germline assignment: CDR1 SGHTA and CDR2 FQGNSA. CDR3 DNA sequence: TGTGCCAGCATTCGGGACTCCTATAATTCACCCCTCCACTTT. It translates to CASIRDSYNSPLHF.

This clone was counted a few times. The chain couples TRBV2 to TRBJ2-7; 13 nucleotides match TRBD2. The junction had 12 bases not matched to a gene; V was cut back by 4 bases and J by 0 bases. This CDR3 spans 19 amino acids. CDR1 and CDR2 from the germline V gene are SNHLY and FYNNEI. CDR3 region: CASSVDLGTSGKSSYEQYF. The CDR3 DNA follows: TGTGCCAGCAGTGTCGACTTGGGGACTAGCGGGAAAAGCTCCTACGAGCAGTACTTC.

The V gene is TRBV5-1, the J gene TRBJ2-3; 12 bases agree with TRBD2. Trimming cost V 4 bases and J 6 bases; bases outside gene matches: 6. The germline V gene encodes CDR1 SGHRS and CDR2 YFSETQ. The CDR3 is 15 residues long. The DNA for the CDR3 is TGCGCCAGCAGCCATGAGACTAGCGGGGGTGATACGCAGTATTTT. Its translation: CASSHETSGGDTQYF. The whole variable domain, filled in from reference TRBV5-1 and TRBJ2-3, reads KAGVTQTPRYLIKTRGQQVTLSCSPISGHRSVSWYQQTPGQGLQFLFEYFSETQRNKGNFPGRFSGRQFSNSRSEMNVSTLELGDSALYLCASSHETSGGDTQYFGPGTRLTVL.

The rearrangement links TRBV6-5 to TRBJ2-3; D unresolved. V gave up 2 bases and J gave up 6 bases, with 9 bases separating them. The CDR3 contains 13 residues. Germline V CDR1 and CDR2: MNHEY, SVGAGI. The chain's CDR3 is CASSYGMSDTQYF. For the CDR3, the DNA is TGTGCCAGCAGTTACGGGATGAGTGATACGCAGTATTTT.

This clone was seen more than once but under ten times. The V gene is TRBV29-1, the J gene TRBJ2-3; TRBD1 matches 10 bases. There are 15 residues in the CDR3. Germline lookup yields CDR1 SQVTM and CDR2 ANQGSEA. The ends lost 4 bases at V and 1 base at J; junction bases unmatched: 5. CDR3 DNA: TGCAGCGTTGCTAGGGGGACAGGGGGCACAGATACGCAGTATTTT. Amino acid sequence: CSVARGTGGTDTQYF.

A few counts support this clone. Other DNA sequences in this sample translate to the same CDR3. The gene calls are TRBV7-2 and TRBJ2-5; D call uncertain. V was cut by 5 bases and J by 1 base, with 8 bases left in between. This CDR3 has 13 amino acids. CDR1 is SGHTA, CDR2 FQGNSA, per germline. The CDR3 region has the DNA TGTGCCAGCAGCCTTGGGTTCCAAGAGACCCAGTACTTC. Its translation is CASSLGFQETQYF.

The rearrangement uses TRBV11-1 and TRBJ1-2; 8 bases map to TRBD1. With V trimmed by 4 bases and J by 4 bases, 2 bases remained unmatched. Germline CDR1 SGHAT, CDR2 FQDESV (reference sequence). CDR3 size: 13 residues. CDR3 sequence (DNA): TGTGCCAGCAGCTCGACAGGGGCCTATGGCTACACCTTC. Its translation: CASSSTGAYGYTF. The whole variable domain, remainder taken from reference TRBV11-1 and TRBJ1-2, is EAEVAQSPRYKITEKSQAVAFWCDPISGHATLYWYRQILGQGPELLVQFQDESVVDDSQLPKDRFSAERLKGVDSTLKIQPAELGDSAMYLCASSSTGAYGYTFGSGTRLTVV.

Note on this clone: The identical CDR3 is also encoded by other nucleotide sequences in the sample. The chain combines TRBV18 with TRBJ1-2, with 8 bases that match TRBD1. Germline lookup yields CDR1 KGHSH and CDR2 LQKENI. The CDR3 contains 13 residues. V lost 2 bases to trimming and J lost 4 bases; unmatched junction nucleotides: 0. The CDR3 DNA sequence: TGTGCCAGCTCACCAGGACAGGGCTATGGCTACACCTTC. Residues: CASSPGQGYGYTF.

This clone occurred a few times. The CDR3 DNA follows: TGTGCCAGCGGGCGGGGGGTTCAAGAGACCCAGTACTTC. Translated, it gives CASGRGVQETQYF. The rearrangement joins TRBV7-2 to TRBJ2-5; TRBD2 matches at 8 bases. CDR1 is SGHTA, CDR2 FQGNSA, per germline. After removal of 8 bases from V and 2 bases from J, the junction contained 4 bases not matched to a gene. CDR3 length equals 13 residues.

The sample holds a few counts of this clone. The CDR3 region is CASSLFALDTQYF. CDR3 bases: TGTGCCAGCAGCTTATTTGCATTAGATACGCAGTATTTT. V usage is TRBV7-6 and J usage is TRBJ2-3; D is unclear. There are 13 residues in the CDR3. CDR1 SGHVS and CDR2 FNYEAQ come from the germline V gene. V lost 2 bases, J lost 5 bases, and 8 bases lay in between. Based on the CDR3 plus reference TRBV7-6 and TRBJ2-3, the full variable domain is GAGVSQSPRYKVTKRGQDVALRCDPISGHVSLYWYRQALGQGPEFLTYFNYEAQQDKSGLPNDRFSAERPEGSISTLTIQRTEQRDSAMYRCASSLFALDTQYFGPGTRLTVL.

Written as DNA, the CDR3 is TGTGCCAGCAGCGTAGGTGGCTACTCCTACGAGCAGTACTTC. This translates into CASSVGGYSYEQYF. The chain links TRBV9 to TRBJ2-7, with D uncertain. V lost 0 bases, J lost 0 bases, and 7 bases lay in between. The CDR3 has 14 amino acids. Germline values: CDR1 SGDLS, CDR2 YYNGEE. Full variable domain (remainder filled in from reference TRBV9 and TRBJ2-7): DSGVTQTPKHLITATGQRVTLRCSPRSGDLSVYWYQQSLDQGLQFLIQYYNGEERAKGNILERFSAQQFPDLHSELNLSSLELGDSALYFCASSVGGYSYEQYFGPGTRLTVT.

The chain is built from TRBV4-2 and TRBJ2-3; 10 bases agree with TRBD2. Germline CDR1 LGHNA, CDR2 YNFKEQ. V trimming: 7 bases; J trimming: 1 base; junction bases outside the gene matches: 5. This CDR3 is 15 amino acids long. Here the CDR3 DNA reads TGTGCCAGCAAGAAGCGGGAGGGTGGCACAGATACGCAGTATTTT. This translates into CASKKREGGTDTQYF.

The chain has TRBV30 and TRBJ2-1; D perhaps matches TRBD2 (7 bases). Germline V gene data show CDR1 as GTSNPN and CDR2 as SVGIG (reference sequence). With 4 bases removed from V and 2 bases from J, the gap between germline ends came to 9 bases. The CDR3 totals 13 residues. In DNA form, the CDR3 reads TGTGCCTGGAAGCGGGACACCTACAATGAGCAGTTCTTC. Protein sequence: CAWKRDTYNEQFF.

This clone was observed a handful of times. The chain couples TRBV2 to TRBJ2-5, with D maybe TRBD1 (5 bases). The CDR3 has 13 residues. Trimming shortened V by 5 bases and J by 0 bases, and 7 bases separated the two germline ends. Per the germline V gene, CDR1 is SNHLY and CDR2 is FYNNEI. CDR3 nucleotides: TGTGCCAGCAGTCACAGGTACCAAGAGACCCAGTACTTC. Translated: CASSHRYQETQYF.

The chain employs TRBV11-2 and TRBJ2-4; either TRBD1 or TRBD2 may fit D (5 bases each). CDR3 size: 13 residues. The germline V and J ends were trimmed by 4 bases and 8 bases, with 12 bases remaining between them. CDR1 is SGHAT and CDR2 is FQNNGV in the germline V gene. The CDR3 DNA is TGTGCCAGCAGCTCGGCGGTGGGGGACATTCAGTACTTC. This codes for CASSSAVGDIQYF.

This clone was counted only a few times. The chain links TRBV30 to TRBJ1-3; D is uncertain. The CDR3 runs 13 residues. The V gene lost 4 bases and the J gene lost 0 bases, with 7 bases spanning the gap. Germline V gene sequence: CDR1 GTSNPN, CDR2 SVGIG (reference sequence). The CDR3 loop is CAWTLDSGNTIYF. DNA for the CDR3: TGTGCCTGGACCCTTGACTCTGGAAACACCATATATTTT.

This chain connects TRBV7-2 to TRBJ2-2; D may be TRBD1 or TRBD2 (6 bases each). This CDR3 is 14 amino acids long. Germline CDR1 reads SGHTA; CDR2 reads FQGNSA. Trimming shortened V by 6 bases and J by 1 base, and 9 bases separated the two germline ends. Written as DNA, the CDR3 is TGTGCCAGCAGAGGGGGACTGAACACCGGGGAGCTGTTTTTT. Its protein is CASRGGLNTGELFF.

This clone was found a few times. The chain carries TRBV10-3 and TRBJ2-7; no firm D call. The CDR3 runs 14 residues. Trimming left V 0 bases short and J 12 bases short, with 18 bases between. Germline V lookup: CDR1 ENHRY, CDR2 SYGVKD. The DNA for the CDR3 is TGTGCCATCAGTGAGTCCATCGTACCGACGGATTCGTACTTC. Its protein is CAISESIVPTDSYF.

This chain's CDR3 is CASSLVGRGQGYTF. CDR3 bases: TGTGCCAGCAGCTTGGTGGGCAGGGGCCAAGGCTACACCTTC. This sequence joins TRBV5-6 and TRBJ1-2; maybe TRBD1 (6 bases). This CDR3 is built from 14 residues. Germline lookup yields CDR1 SGHDT and CDR2 YYEEEE. Deletions cut 0 bases from V and 8 bases from J, with 14 bases between.

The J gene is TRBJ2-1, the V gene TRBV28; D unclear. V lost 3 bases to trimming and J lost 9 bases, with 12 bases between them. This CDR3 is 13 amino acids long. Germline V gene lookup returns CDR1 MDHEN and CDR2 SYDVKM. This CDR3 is CASSLGSPGEQFF. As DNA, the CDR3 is TGTGCCAGCAGTTTGGGCTCCCCTGGTGAGCAGTTCTTC.

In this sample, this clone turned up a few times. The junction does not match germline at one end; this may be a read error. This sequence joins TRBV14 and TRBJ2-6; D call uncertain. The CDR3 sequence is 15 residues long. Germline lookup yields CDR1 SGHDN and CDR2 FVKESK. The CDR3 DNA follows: TGTGCCAGCAGCCAAGGGTCCTCTAGGGCCAACGTCCTGACTTTC. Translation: CASSQGSSRANVLTF.

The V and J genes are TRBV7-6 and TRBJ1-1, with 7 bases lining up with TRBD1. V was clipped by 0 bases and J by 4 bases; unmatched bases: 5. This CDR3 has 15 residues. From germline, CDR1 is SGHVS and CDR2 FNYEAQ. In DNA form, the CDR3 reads TGTGCCAGCAGCTTAGCCGATCCAGGGGGCACTGAAGCTTTCTTT. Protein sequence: CASSLADPGGTEAFF. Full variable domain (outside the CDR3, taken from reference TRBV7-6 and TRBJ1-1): GAGVSQSPRYKVTKRGQDVALRCDPISGHVSLYWYRQALGQGPEFLTYFNYEAQQDKSGLPNDRFSAERPEGSISTLTIQRTEQRDSAMYRCASSLADPGGTEAFFGQGTRLTVV.

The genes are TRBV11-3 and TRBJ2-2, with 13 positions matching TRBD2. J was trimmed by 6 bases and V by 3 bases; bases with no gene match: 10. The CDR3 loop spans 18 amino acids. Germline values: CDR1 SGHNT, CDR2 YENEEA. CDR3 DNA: TGTGCCAGCAGCTTTTCCCGAGTGGGACTAGCGGGATCCGGGGAGCTGTTTTTT. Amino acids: CASSFSRVGLAGSGELFF.

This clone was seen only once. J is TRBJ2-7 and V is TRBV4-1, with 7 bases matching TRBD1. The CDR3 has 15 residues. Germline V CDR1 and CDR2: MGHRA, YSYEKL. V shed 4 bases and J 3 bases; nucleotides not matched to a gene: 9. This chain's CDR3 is CASSRYYRGGYEQYV. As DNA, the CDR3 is TGCGCCAGCAGCCGGTATTACAGGGGCGGCTACGAGCAGTACGTC.